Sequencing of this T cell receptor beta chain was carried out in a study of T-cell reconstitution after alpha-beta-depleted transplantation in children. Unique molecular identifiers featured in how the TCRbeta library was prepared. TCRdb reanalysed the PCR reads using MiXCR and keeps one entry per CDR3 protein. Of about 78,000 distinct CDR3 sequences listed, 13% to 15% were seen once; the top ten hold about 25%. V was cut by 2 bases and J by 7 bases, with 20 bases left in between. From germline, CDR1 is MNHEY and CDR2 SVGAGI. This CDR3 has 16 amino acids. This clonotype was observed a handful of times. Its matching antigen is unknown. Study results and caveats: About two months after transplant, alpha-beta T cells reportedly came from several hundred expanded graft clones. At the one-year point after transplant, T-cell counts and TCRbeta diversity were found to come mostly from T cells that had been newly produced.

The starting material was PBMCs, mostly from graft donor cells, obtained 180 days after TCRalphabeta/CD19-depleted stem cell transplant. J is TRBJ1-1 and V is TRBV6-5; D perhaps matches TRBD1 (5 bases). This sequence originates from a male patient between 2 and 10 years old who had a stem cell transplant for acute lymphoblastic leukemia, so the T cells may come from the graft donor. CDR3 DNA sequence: TGTGCCAGCAGTTACCACGGCGGTCAGGCAAGGGGTGAAGCTTTCTTT. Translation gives CASSYHGGQARGEAFF.